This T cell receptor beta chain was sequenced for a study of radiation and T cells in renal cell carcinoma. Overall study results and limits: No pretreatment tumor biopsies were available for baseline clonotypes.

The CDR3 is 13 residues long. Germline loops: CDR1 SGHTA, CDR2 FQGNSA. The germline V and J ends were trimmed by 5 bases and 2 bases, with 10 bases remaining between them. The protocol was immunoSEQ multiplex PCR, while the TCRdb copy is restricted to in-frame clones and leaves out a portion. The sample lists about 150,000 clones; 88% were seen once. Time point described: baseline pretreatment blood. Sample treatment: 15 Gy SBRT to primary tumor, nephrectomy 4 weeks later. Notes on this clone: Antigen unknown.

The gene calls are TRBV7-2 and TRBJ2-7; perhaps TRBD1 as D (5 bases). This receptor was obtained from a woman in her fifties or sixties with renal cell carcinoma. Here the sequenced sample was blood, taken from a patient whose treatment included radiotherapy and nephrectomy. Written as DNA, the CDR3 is TGTGCCAGCAGCCCCGACAGAGCCTACGAGCAGTACTTC. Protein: CASSPDRAYEQYF. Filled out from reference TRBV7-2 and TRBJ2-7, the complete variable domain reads GAGVSQSPSNKVTEKGKDVELRCDPISGHTALYWYRQSLGQGLEFLIYFQGNSAPDKSGLPSDRFSAERTGGSVSTLTIQRTQQEDSAVYLCASSPDRAYEQYFGPGTRLTVT.